This TCR beta chain was recorded in a study of blood T cell repertoires in COVID-19. Background on the study: The United States, Italy and Spain were the sources of the acute and convalescent COVID-19 samples. PBMCs, B-cell-depleted T cells, or T cells provided the cDNA or gDNA that made up the material.

Per the authors' pipeline: Reference gene primer amplification gave estimated nucleated cell counts. Clones were sequenced by immunoSEQ multiplex PCR, and TCRdb holds only the in-frame ones, with some missing. That table gives V, J and clone size, and the DNA gave D and trimming. The sample has about 220,000 clones, around 80% seen once. Germline CDR1 and CDR2: MNHEY and SVGAGI. The CDR3 runs 13 residues. V lost 7 bases and J 7 bases, leaving 16 bases between the germline ends. Sequencing was carried out using peripheral blood. The source of this sequence is an older woman with acute or convalescent COVID-19. The rearrangement joins TRBV6-5 to TRBJ1-1; D unclear. The CDR3 region is CASTKSRQDEAFF. As DNA, the CDR3 is TGTGCCAGCACTAAGTCTCGACAAGATGAAGCTTTCTTT.